This T cell receptor beta chain was recorded in a study of T cell changes during pregnancy in multiple sclerosis (dated by TCRdb to between 2018 and 2020). Study-wide context: The study looked at changes in the T cell repertoire across pregnancy in women with multiple sclerosis.

The library was obtained by the immunoSEQ multiplex PCR assay. TCRdb retrieved this table from immuneACCESS and kept in-frame rearrangements only. Not all clones are present; in checked studies, unresolved V genes account for under half, and no reason is known for the remainder. The sample table contains tens of thousands of clones; only one count was recorded for 90% of them. Roughly 6.5% of the sample is taken by the ten largest. CDR1 and CDR2 were assigned from the germline V gene as SGHRS and YFSETQ. Between the V and J ends, shortened by 4 bases and 1 base respectively, the junction contains 14 bases. CDR3 length: 15 amino acids, cysteine to phenylalanine. Solely the CDR3 DNA is kept, with 45 bases framed from the first base. Worth noting for this clone: There is no known antigen for this receptor. No much larger clone is present one base from it, and per-base qualities are unavailable. Other DNA sequences in this sample translate to the same CDR3.

Sequences were derived from peripheral blood, sampled in the third trimester of pregnancy. The clonotype comes from a female donor in good health, enrolled as a control in a pregnancy study. Recombination linked TRBV5-1 to TRBJ2-5, and TRBD2 may be the D gene, going by 5 matching bases. The nucleotides read TGCGCCAGCAGCGGCTCGGGGTCTTCCCAAGAGACCCAGTACTTC. Translated, this is CASSGSGSSQETQYF.